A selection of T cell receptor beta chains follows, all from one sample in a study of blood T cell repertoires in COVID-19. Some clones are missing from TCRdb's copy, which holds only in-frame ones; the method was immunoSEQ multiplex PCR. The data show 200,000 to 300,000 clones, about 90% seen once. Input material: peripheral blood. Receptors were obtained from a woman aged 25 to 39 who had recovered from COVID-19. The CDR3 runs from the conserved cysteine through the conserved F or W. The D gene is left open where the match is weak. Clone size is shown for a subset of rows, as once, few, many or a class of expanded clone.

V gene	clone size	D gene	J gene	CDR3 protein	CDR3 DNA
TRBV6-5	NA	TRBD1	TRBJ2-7	CASTIGRTGTYEQYF	TGTGCCAGCACCATCGGGCGGACAGGAACCTACGAGCAGTACTTC
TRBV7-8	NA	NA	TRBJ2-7	CASSLLAVVNEQYF	TGTGCCAGCAGCTTACTTGCAGTTGTCAACGAGCAGTACTTC
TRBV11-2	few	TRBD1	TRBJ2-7	CASSPGQGSYEQYF	TGTGCCAGCAGTCCGGGACAGGGGTCCTACGAGCAGTACTTC
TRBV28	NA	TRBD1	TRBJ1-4	CASTPSGTGGEKLFF	TGTGCCAGCACCCCATCCGGGACAGGGGGAGAAAAACTGTTTTTT
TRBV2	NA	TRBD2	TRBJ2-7	CASSALGLVADEQYF	TGTGCCAGCAGTGCGCTTGGACTAGTGGCCGACGAGCAGTACTTC
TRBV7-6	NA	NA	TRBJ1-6	CASSFGQGARSPLHF	TGTGCCAGCAGCTTCGGTCAGGGCGCCCGGTCACCCCTCCACTTT
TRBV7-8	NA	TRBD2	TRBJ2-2	CASSLAWNGGSYTGELFF	TGTGCCAGCAGCTTAGCATGGAACGGGGGGTCGTACACCGGGGAGCTGTTTTTT
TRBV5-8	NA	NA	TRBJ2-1	CASRQGQYNEQFF	TGTGCCAGCAGGCAGGGACAATACAATGAGCAGTTCTTC
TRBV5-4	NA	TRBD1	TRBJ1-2	CASRGGEGQGLGGYTF	TGTGCCAGCAGAGGGGGAGAGGGACAGGGACTGGGGGGCTACACCTTC
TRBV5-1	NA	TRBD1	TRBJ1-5	CASSFHTGDQPQHF	TGCGCCAGCAGCTTTCATACAGGGGATCAGCCCCAGCATTTT
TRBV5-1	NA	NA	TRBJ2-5	CASSLATFQETQYF	TGCGCCAGCAGCTTGGCCACATTCCAAGAGACCCAGTACTTC
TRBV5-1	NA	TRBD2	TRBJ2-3	CASSLAGTSGTDTQYF	TGCGCCAGCAGCTTGGCCGGGACTAGCGGAACAGATACGCAGTATTTT
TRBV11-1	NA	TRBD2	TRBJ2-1	CASSRRSGGRGEQFF	TGTGCCAGCAGCCGTCGCTCGGGGGGGCGCGGGGAGCAGTTCTTC
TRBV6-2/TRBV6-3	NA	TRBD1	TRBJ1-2	CASSLGTGVNYGYTF	TGTGCCAGCAGTCTCGGGACAGGGGTTAACTATGGCTACACCTTC
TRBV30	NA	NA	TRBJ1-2	CAWSGNRAWHYGYTF	TGTGCCTGGAGTGGCAACAGGGCTTGGCACTATGGCTACACCTTC
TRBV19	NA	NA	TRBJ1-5	CASNRQFSNQPQHF	TGTGCCAGTAATCGCCAGTTTAGCAATCAGCCCCAGCATTTT
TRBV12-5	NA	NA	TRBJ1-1	CASGLGLGATEAFF	TGTGCTAGTGGTTTGGGTCTGGGGGCCACTGAAGCTTTCTTT
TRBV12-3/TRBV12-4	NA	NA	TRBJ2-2	CASNFNTGELFF	TGTGCCAGCAACTTCAACACCGGGGAGCTGTTTTTT
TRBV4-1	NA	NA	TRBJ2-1	CASSQEGLNFYNEQFF	TGCGCCAGCAGCCAAGAGGGACTCAATTTCTACAATGAGCAGTTCTTC
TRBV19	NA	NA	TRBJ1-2	CASSETGTRSYGYTF	TGTGCCAGTAGTGAGACAGGTACAAGATCCTATGGCTACACCTTC
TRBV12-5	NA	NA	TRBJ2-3	CASGPPPRGDTQYF	TGTGCTAGTGGTCCTCCTCCCAGGGGAGATACGCAGTATTTT
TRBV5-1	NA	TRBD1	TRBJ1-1	CASSTQGVTEAFF	TGCGCCAGCAGCACTCAGGGGGTCACTGAAGCTTTCTTT
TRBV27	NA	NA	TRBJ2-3	CASSFGQRDTQYF	TGTGCCAGCAGTTTCGGACAGCGGGATACGCAGTATTTT
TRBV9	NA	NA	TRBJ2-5	CASSVGLWETQYF	TGTGCCAGCAGCGTGGGACTTTGGGAGACCCAGTACTTC
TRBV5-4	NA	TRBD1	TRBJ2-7	CASSLGPGQGYEQYF	TGTGCCAGCAGCTTGGGGCCGGGACAGGGCTACGAGCAGTACTTC
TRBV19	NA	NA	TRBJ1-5	CASSIDAQGYSNQPQHF	TGTGCCAGTAGTATAGACGCACAGGGTTATAGCAATCAGCCCCAGCATTTT
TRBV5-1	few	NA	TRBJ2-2	CASCLECNANTGELFF	TGCGCCAGTTGTCTGGAGTGCAACGCGAACACCGGGGAGCTGTTTTTT
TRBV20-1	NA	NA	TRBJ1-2	CSAGSQGYTF	TGCAGTGCCGGGTCCCAGGGCTACACCTTC
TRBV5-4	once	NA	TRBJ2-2	CASSLVGSGTTGELFF	TGTGCCAGCAGCTTGGTGGGGAGCGGTACCACCGGGGAGCTGTTTTTT
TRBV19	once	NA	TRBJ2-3	CASSIPDYTDTQYF	TGTGCCAGTAGTATCCCGGACTACACAGATACGCAGTATTTT
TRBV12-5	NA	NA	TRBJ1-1	CASGLNSHGYVAFF	TGTGCTAGTGGTTTGAACAGCCACGGCTATGTGGCTTTCTTT
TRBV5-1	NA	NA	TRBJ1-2	CASSLAQTGVYGYTF	TGCGCCAGCAGCTTGGCCCAGACAGGCGTCTATGGCTACACCTTC
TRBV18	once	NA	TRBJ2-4	CASSPRGGSLAKNIQYF	TGTGCCAGCTCACCACGTGGAGGCTCTCTAGCCAAAAACATTCAGTACTTC
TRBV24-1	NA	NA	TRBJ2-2	CATSGTTTGELFF	TGTGCCACCAGCGGGACAACCACCGGGGAGCTGTTTTTT
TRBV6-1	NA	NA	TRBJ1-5	CASSEGPRGNQPQHF	TGTGCCAGCAGTGAAGGGCCACGGGGGAATCAGCCCCAGCATTTT
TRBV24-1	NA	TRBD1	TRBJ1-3	CATSDPGQGVTIYF	TGTGCCACCAGTGATCCGGGACAGGGAGTAACCATATATTTT
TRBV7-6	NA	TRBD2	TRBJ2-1	CASSLGVIRRGANNEQFF	TGTGCCAGCAGCTTAGGGGTTATACGGCGGGGGGCTAACAATGAGCAGTTCTTC
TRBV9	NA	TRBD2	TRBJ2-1	CASSALAGSTEQFF	TGTGCCAGCAGCGCCCTAGCGGGGTCCACTGAGCAGTTCTTC
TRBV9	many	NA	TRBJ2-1	CASSPRGGAISRDEQFF	TGTGCCAGCAGCCCACGTGGCGGGGCTATCTCGCGCGATGAGCAGTTCTTC
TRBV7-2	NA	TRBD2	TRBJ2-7	CASSLGGGGAFYEQYF	TGTGCCAGCAGCTTGGGTGGCGGGGGGGCCTTCTACGAGCAGTACTTC
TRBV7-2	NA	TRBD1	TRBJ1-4	CASSAGTVGKLFF	TGTGCCAGCAGCGCGGGGACAGTTGGAAAACTGTTTTTT
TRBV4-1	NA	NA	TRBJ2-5	CASSQVNRETQYF	TGCGCCAGCAGCCAAGTTAATCGAGAGACCCAGTACTTC
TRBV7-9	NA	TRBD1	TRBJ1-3	CASRPGGSGNTIYF	TGTGCCAGCAGACCAGGGGGATCGGGAAACACCATATATTTT